One sample yielded the 10 T cell receptor beta chains listed below, sequenced in a study of T cells in Graves' hyperthyroidism and ophthalmopathy. Using RNA transcripts as the source, TCR beta CDR3 regions were amplified. The HTBI primer set drove a first-round RT-PCR of the TCR CDR3. MiXCR was run by TCRdb on the multiplex PCR reads, yielding one entry per CDR3 protein. This sample has 600,000 or so distinct CDR3 sequences, with around 16% found just once. Sequenced input: blood. Receptors originate from a woman younger than 45 with Graves' hyperthyroidism.

At least ten counts were recorded for this clonotype. The chain has TRBV2 and TRBJ2-1; unclear D gene. The ends were cut back, 1 base at V and 7 bases at J, with 2 bases in the middle. Germline lookup yields CDR1 SNHLY and CDR2 FYNNEI. The length of the CDR3 is 11 residues. The CDR3 sequence is CASSEGNEQFF. The CDR3 DNA is TGTGCCAGCAGTGAAGGGAATGAGCAGTTCTTC.

This clonotype has a count of ten or more. This rearrangement joins TRBV3-1 to TRBJ2-7; a weak D match, TRBD2 (5 bases). This CDR3 is built from 16 residues. CDR1 LGHDT and CDR2 YNNKEL come from the germline V gene (reference sequence). Trimming left V 1 base short and J 1 base short, with 14 bases between. The CDR3 sequence: CASSQASRKRSYEQYF. CDR3 in DNA: TGTGCCAGCAGCCAAGCGTCGAGAAAGCGGTCCTACGAGCAGTACTTC.

The rearrangement uses TRBV7-9 and TRBJ2-4; possible D gene TRBD1, 5 bases. V lost 1 base and J 5 bases, leaving 21 bases between the germline ends. The CDR3 has 18 residues. CDR1 is SEHNR, CDR2 FQNEAQ, per germline (reference sequence). In DNA form, the CDR3 reads TGTGCCAGCAGCTTAGTTTCCCGACCAGGGCGTAAGGAAAACATTCAGTACTTC. Translation: CASSLVSRPGRKENIQYF. The full variable domain, in which reference TRBV7-9 and TRBJ2-4 provide the parts outside the CDR3, is DTGVSQNPRHKITKRGQNVTFRCDPISEHNRLYWYRQTLGQGPEFLTYFQNEAQLEKSRLLSDRFSAERPKGSFSTLEIQRTEQGDSAMYLCASSLVSRPGRKENIQYFGAGTRLSVL.

This clonotype was seen ten or more times. This chain connects TRBV11-2 to TRBJ2-3; D might be TRBD1 (5 bases). CDR3 length equals 15 residues. Trimming cost V 3 bases and J 1 base, with 11 bases left between them. The germline CDR1 and CDR2 sequences are SGHAT and FQNNGV. CDR3 protein: CASSFQGIGTDTQYF. In DNA form, the CDR3 reads TGTGCCAGCAGCTTTCAGGGAATAGGCACAGATACGCAGTATTTT.

The sample holds many counts of this clonotype. The chain has TRBV28 and TRBJ1-1, with 7 bases aligning to TRBD1. Germline CDR1 is MDHEN and CDR2 is SYDVKM. The V and J ends lost 4 bases and 0 bases, in that order; junction bases with no gene match: 5. This CDR3 has 15 residues. The chain's CDR3 is CASSSVGQVNTEAFF. In DNA form, the CDR3 reads TGTGCCAGCAGTTCGGTAGGACAGGTGAACACTGAAGCTTTCTTT. Combining the CDR3 with reference TRBV28 and TRBJ1-1 gives the whole variable domain DVKVTQSSRYLVKRTGEKVFLECVQDMDHENMFWYRQDPGLGLRLIYFSYDVKMKEKGDIPEGYSVSREKKERFSLILESASTNQTSMYLCASSSVGQVNTEAFFGQGTRLTVV.

This clonotype was detected many times. CDR3 region: CASSFKGAETQYF. CDR3 DNA: TGTGCCAGCAGTTTCAAGGGGGCGGAGACCCAGTACTTC. The V call is TRBV28, the J call TRBJ2-5; TRBD1 matches 7 bases. This CDR3 comprises 13 residues. J lost 5 bases, V lost 3 bases, and 3 bases had no gene match. Germline V gene sequence: CDR1 MDHEN, CDR2 SYDVKM.

In DNA, the CDR3 is TGTGCCAGCAGCTTAAGTCCCACCTCTGAACTAGCGGGAGCTAGCTACGAGCAGTACTTC. This codes for CASSLSPTSELAGASYEQYF. This rearrangement joins TRBV7-3 to TRBJ2-7; 11 bases align to TRBD2. The V gene's germline CDR1 is SGHTA and CDR2 FQGTGA. The CDR3 is made up of 20 amino acids. J was trimmed by 3 bases and V by 1 base; bases with no gene match: 17.

This clonotype was counted at least ten times. The chain carries TRBV12-3 or TRBV12-4 and TRBJ1-1, with D unclear. The ends were cut back, 3 bases at V and 2 bases at J, with 13 bases in the middle. The CDR3 loop spans 15 amino acids. The CDR3 is CASSFLKNLNTEAFF. The CDR3 region has the DNA TGTGCCAGCAGTTTCCTGAAGAACTTAAACACTGAAGCTTTCTTT.

A note on this clonotype: A much bigger clone sits one base away, suggesting this may be a read error. The chain is built from TRBV2 and TRBJ2-7; 14 bases match TRBD2. Germline V gives CDR1 SNHLY, CDR2 FYNNEI. V lost 6 bases and J lost 5; bases outside the gene matches: 3. The CDR3 has 14 residues. The CDR3 region is CASRGLAGVNEQYF. The DNA of the CDR3 is TGTGCCAGCAGGGGACTAGCGGGAGTGAACGAGCAGTACTTC.

This clonotype was picked up many times. V and J are TRBV28 and TRBJ1-6; maybe TRBD1 (6 bases). The CDR3 loop spans 17 amino acids. CDR1 is MDHEN, CDR2 SYDVKM, per germline. Trimming stripped 4 bases from V and 14 bases from J, with 27 bases between. CDR3 sequence (DNA): TGTGCCAGCAGTTCCTTACGGGGACACCGGAGGGATTGGGCCCTCCACTTT. It translates to CASSSLRGHRRDWALHF. Complete variable domain (other parts from reference TRBV28 and TRBJ1-6): DVKVTQSSRYLVKRTGEKVFLECVQDMDHENMFWYRQDPGLGLRLIYFSYDVKMKEKGDIPEGYSVSREKKERFSLILESASTNQTSMYLCASSSLRGHRRDWALHFGNGTRLTVT.